These 15 T cell receptor beta chains were sequenced from one sample in a study of shared clonotypes between healthy human individuals. Sequenced by immunoSEQ multiplex PCR; TCRdb stores in-frame clones only, minus some. Of around 480,000 clones in the sample, over 60% were seen once. Sequencing was carried out using PBMCs. These receptors were taken from a woman aged 35 to 49 in good health. Some clones in this sample may be carry-over from other donors' samples.

This clone showed up just a few times. The chain employs TRBV18 and TRBJ1-3; maybe TRBD1 (5 bases). Germline-derived CDR1 and CDR2 are KGHSH and LQKENI. V was clipped by 2 bases and J by 0 bases, with 17 bases between them. This CDR3 has 18 amino acids. CDR3 nucleotides: TGTGCCAGCTCACCATTGAAATCAGGGACTTACTCTGGAAACACCATATATTTT. It is translated as CASSPLKSGTYSGNTIYF.

The V gene is TRBV29-1, the J gene TRBJ2-1; D is unclear. V gave up 1 base and J gave up 15 bases, with 13 bases separating them. The CDR3 length is 11 residues. Germline V gene sequence: CDR1 SQVTM, CDR2 ANQGSEA. CDR3 loop: CSVEVVSRWFF. CDR3 sequence (DNA): TGCAGCGTTGAAGTGGTGTCCAGGTGGTTCTTC.

The chain uses TRBV29-1 and TRBJ2-1; D is ambiguous. The CDR3 totals 11 residues. Germline loops: CDR1 SQVTM, CDR2 ANQGSEA. The V end lost 4 bases, the J end lost 9 bases, and 10 bases lay between the germline ends. The CDR3 sequence is CSVVWAGEQFF. CDR3 nucleotides: TGCAGCGTTGTTTGGGCTGGTGAGCAGTTCTTC.

This clone has a handful of counts. The rearrangement uses TRBV19 and TRBJ2-3; the match to TRBD2 covers 8 bases. The trim removed 5 bases at V and 5 bases at J, leaving 12 bases unmatched. The CDR3 is made up of 16 amino acids. The germline gives CDR1 LNHDA, CDR2 SQIVND (reference sequence). The CDR3 bases are TGTGCCAGTAGTGCGACTAGCACGGGGGGGATAGATACGCAGTATTTT. It yields the protein CASSATSTGGIDTQYF.

In its sample, this clone was seen once. The chain links TRBV7-6 to TRBJ1-4; D unclear. In germline, CDR1 is SGHVS, CDR2 FNYEAQ. The CDR3 runs 15 residues. The V gene lost 0 bases and the J gene lost 7 bases, with 12 bases spanning the gap. Here the CDR3 DNA reads TGTGCCAGCAGCTTAGCGGCTTTGGATGGTGAAAAACTGTTTTTT. It encodes CASSLAALDGEKLFF. Variable domain in full (rest from reference TRBV7-6 and TRBJ1-4): GAGVSQSPRYKVTKRGQDVALRCDPISGHVSLYWYRQALGQGPEFLTYFNYEAQQDKSGLPNDRFSAERPEGSISTLTIQRTEQRDSAMYRCASSLAALDGEKLFFGSGTQLSVL.

This rearrangement joins TRBV28 to TRBJ2-2; perhaps D is TRBD1 or TRBD2 (5 bases each). The V gene's germline CDR1 is MDHEN and CDR2 SYDVKM. The ends were cut back, 7 bases at V and 1 base at J, with 16 bases in the middle. The CDR3 consists of 16 residues. DNA for the CDR3: TGTGCCAGCAACCAACCGGGACGCCTGAACACCGGGGAGCTGTTTTTT. It yields the protein CASNQPGRLNTGELFF.

This chain uses TRBV28 with TRBJ1-3; D call uncertain. Per germline, CDR1 MDHEN and CDR2 SYDVKM. The CDR3 runs to 15 residues. The V and J ends lost 5 bases and 1 base respectively, with 12 bases between them. CDR3 protein: CASSTLLASGNTIYF. Here the CDR3 DNA reads TGTGCCAGCAGTACCCTCCTAGCTTCTGGAAACACCATATATTTT. The whole variable domain, remainder taken from reference TRBV28 and TRBJ1-3, is DVKVTQSSRYLVKRTGEKVFLECVQDMDHENMFWYRQDPGLGLRLIYFSYDVKMKEKGDIPEGYSVSREKKERFSLILESASTNQTSMYLCASSTLLASGNTIYFGEGSWLTVV.

J is TRBJ2-7 and V is TRBV19, with 11 bases fitting TRBD2. J lost 3 bases, V lost 6 bases, and 7 bases had no gene match. The CDR3 spans 15 residues. The germline V gene encodes CDR1 LNHDA and CDR2 SQIVND (reference sequence). As DNA, the CDR3 is TGTGCCAGTAGACCTCGAACTAGCGGGAGCTACGAGCAGTACTTC. Its translation is CASRPRTSGSYEQYF.

This clone was detected a few times. The chain joins TRBV7-8 to TRBJ1-5; D gene ambiguous. The germline V and J ends were trimmed by 2 bases and 0 bases, with 5 bases remaining between them. This CDR3 has 14 residues. Germline V gene data show CDR1 as SGHVS and CDR2 as FQNEAQ. The CDR3 here is CASSLLHSNQPQHF. CDR3 DNA: TGTGCCAGCAGCTTACTCCATAGCAATCAGCCCCAGCATTTT.

V gene TRBV7-2 combines with J gene TRBJ2-7, with a possible D match to TRBD1 (5 bases). Trimming took 1 base from V and 3 from J, leaving 13 bases between them. In germline, CDR1 is SGHTA, CDR2 FQGNSA. The CDR3 sequence is 15 residues long. The chain's CDR3 is CASSLGGPPGYEQYF. Written as DNA, the CDR3 is TGTGCCAGCAGCTTAGGGGGCCCGCCAGGCTACGAGCAGTACTTC.

The sample holds one count of this clone. The chain carries TRBV11-3 and TRBJ1-1, with 7 bases matching TRBD1. Germline CDR1 reads SGHNT; CDR2 reads YENEEA. J was trimmed by 1 base and V by 5 bases; bases with no gene match: 7. The CDR3 is 15 amino acids. In DNA, the CDR3 is TGTGCCAGCAGCAACCGGGACAGCCCGAACACTGAAGCTTTCTTT. The encoded protein is CASSNRDSPNTEAFF.

The rearrangement joins TRBV28 to TRBJ2-3, with 8 bases identical to TRBD1. The CDR3 is 18 amino acids. With V trimmed by 6 bases and J by 1 base, 15 bases remained unmatched. Per the germline V gene, CDR1 is MDHEN and CDR2 is SYDVKM. The CDR3 nucleotides are TGTGCCAGCAGCCCCGTTGGCACAGGGGGAATGGGCACAGATACGCAGTATTTT. Its protein is CASSPVGTGGMGTDTQYF.

The chain recombines TRBV7-2 with TRBJ2-7; 7 bases are shared with TRBD2. The CDR3 consists of 14 residues. Trimming took 4 bases from V and 2 from J; bases not matched to a gene: 5. Germline V gene lookup returns CDR1 SGHTA and CDR2 FQGNSA. The CDR3: CASSSQRDPYEQYF. CDR3 DNA: TGTGCCAGCAGCTCCCAGCGGGACCCCTACGAGCAGTACTTC.

Only a few counts were recorded for this clone. The chain couples TRBV29-1 to TRBJ2-3, with TRBD2 matching 10 bases. The CDR3 consists of 13 residues. Germline CDR1 is SQVTM and CDR2 is ANQGSEA. Losses at the gene ends were 7 bases for V and 4 bases for J; bases not matched to a gene: 5. The CDR3 DNA reads TGCAGCGAGGAGCGGGAGGGTTCAGATACGCAGTATTTT. Translation gives CSEEREGSDTQYF.

The rearrangement uses TRBV15 and TRBJ1-2; 9 bases align to TRBD1. The ends lost 5 bases at V and 5 bases at J; junction bases unmatched: 6. The CDR3 covers 14 residues. CDR1 and CDR2 from the germline V gene are LNHNV and YYDKDF (reference sequence). The CDR3 coding sequence is TGTGCCACCAGCGGTACAGGGGGCGAATATGGCTACACCTTC. Its translation is CATSGTGGEYGYTF.